Shown below are 5 T cell receptor beta chains from a single sample sequenced in a study of T-cell memory formation after mild COVID-19. TCRdb independently ran MiXCR on the 5' RACE reads; one entry per CDR3 protein. The sample has some 120,000 distinct CDR3 sequences, approximately 17% seen once; the top ten hold 4.5% to 6.5%. The sequenced sample was PBMCs or a T cell subset sorted from them (not recorded which). The receptor source for this set is a man in his late teens or twenties who had mild COVID-19 (a few samples of this study predate the infection). Cell type and time point are not known.

This clonotype occurred once. The rearrangement links TRBV6-2 or TRBV6-3 to TRBJ2-5; possibly TRBD1 or TRBD2 for D (5 bases each). CDR3 size: 16 residues. Germline loops: CDR1 MNHEY, CDR2 SVGEGT. Trimming shortened V by 6 bases and J by 4 bases, and 21 bases separated the two germline ends. CDR3 bases: TGTGCCAGCAGGATTGGGACCGGCTGGGTTAGAGAGACCCAGTACTTC. Residues: CASRIGTGWVRETQYF.

The chain carries TRBV7-2 and TRBJ2-4; the D gene is possibly TRBD1 (7 bases). There are 14 residues in the CDR3. V lost 1 base and J lost 7, with 11 bases in between. Per the germline V gene, CDR1 is SGHTA and CDR2 is FQGNSA. The CDR3 here is CASSLVAGGNIQYF. The CDR3 nucleotides read TGTGCCAGCAGCTTAGTTGCAGGGGGGAACATTCAGTACTTC.

This clonotype was counted between two and nine times. The chain is built from TRBV7-9 and TRBJ2-4; a possible D gene is TRBD1 (7 bases). CDR1 is SEHNR and CDR2 is FQNEAQ in the germline V gene (reference sequence). Trimming shortened V by 6 bases and J by 0 bases, and 15 bases separated the two germline ends. The CDR3 length is 16 residues. In DNA, the CDR3 is TGTGCCAGCAGACCAGGGGGACTGCTAGCCAAAAACATTCAGTACTTC. Residues: CASRPGGLLAKNIQYF.

The J gene is TRBJ1-1, the V gene TRBV12-3 or TRBV12-4; D is uncertain. The CDR3 loop spans 13 amino acids. The V gene lost 7 bases and the J gene lost 1 base, with 10 bases spanning the gap. CDR3 loop: CASNVAGNTEAFF. CDR3 DNA sequence: TGTGCCAGCAACGTGGCAGGGAACACTGAAGCTTTCTTT.

This clonotype was counted many times. The chain is built from TRBV25-1 and TRBJ2-6; D not certain. The ends were cut back, 3 bases at V and 0 bases at J, with 3 bases in the middle. This CDR3 comprises 14 residues. The germline V gene encodes CDR1 MGHDK and CDR2 SYGVNS. Here the CDR3 DNA reads TGTGCCAGCAGTGACAACTCTGGGGCCAACGTCCTGACTTTC. It specifies CASSDNSGANVLTF.